This T cell receptor beta chain comes out of a study of siplizumab effects on memory and regulatory T cells (dated by TCRdb to between 2018 and 2020). Some background on the complete study: The study examined how the anti-CD2 antibody siplizumab affects alloreactive T-cell subsets in allogeneic mixed lymphocyte reactions built from human PBMCs. What the study reported, not specific to this receptor: No functional confirmation was obtained for the suppressive function of proliferating Tregs from siplizumab cultures. Among mappable alloreactive CD4+ clones, the Treg-derived fraction averaged approximately 69% with siplizumab versus roughly 25% in control reactions. Because sequences below about 10^-5 frequency were poorly captured, only a minor fraction of alloreactive clones could be mapped to unstimulated subsets. For roughly 75-95% of proliferating CD4+ or CD8+ clones, no naive or memory phenotype could be assigned. Unstimulated naive T cells appeared to be more diverse than memory T cells, and naive cells seemed to make a substantial contribution to the alloresponse. Siplizumab significantly reduced the cumulative frequency of alloreactive sequences traceable to unstimulated CD4+ memory T cells.

With respect to this clone: The specificity of this receptor is unknown. Within one base of it there is no much larger clone, and no base qualities were kept.

In addition, sequencing in three donor pairs included unstimulated CD8+ effector memory subsets alongside CD4+ naive, CD8+ naive, CD8+ TEMRA and CD4+ memory subsets. TCRbeta CDR3 sequencing was performed on sorted unstimulated T cells and on proliferating T cells recovered from mixed lymphocyte reactions. Fresh whole blood from over 8 HLA-typed healthy donors was used to isolate PBMCs. Library preparation used the immunoSEQ multiplex PCR assay. Each sample had 85,000 to 100,000 TCR templates assayed by the deep sequencing platform. Genomic DNA extracted from sorted T cells was used for TCRbeta CDR3 sequencing. The paper's processing steps were these. The R programming language was used for clonal analysis of the TCRbeta CDR3 data. Unstimulated samples were compared with post-reaction CFSE-low samples to define alloreactive CD4+ and CD8+ clones. Regulatory or non-regulatory origin of alloreactive CD4+ clones was assigned by matching sequences to the sorted unstimulated Treg and non-Treg repertoires. TCRdb limited this immuneACCESS table to in-frame rearrangements with V and J called. A share of clones is missing; checked studies link under half to unresolved V genes, and the rest is unexplained. The V and J calls and clone size come from that table; D and trimming were worked out from the DNA. This sample has tens of thousands of clones in its table, and around 95% of those were observed once. Approximately 0.031% of the sample is in the top ten clones.

Between the V and J ends, shortened by 7 bases and 0 bases respectively, the junction contains 9 bases. Inclusive of the bounding cysteine and phenylalanine, the CDR3 is 13 residues long. Only CDR3 DNA is held: 39 bases, read in frame from base 1. Looking up the germline V gene yields CDR1 SNHLY and CDR2 FYNNEI. The source material was naive CD4+ T cells sorted from blood. The cell subset or site label here, explained by the study, means: unstimulated naive T cells. The V and J segments used are TRBV2 and TRBJ2-5; the D region is possibly TRBD1 or TRBD2, each matching across 5 bases. The sequence was collected from a human donor in good health. The CDR3 protein: CASTWGNQETQYF. The DNA sequence follows: TGTGCCAGCACATGGGGGAACCAAGAGACCCAGTACTTC. With the portions outside the CDR3 filled from the reference TRBV2 and TRBJ2-5 genes, the complete variable region becomes EPEVTQTPSHQVTQMGQEVILRCVPISNHLYFYWYRQILGQKVEFLVSFYNNEISEKSEIFDDQFSVERPDGSNFTLKIRSTKLEDSAMYFCASTWGNQETQYFGPGTRLLVL.